This T cell receptor beta chain was sequenced in a study of blood T cell repertoires in COVID-19. Whole-study context: The study drew acute and convalescent COVID-19 samples from the United States, Italy and Spain. The analysed material was cDNA or gDNA that came from T cells, B-cell-depleted T cells, or PBMCs.

Trimming removed 5 bases from V and 7 bases from J, with 9 bases in between. The CDR3 totals 11 residues. Germline V gene sequence: CDR1 DFQATT, CDR2 SNEGSKA (reference sequence). As originally analysed: Estimates of nucleated cell counts were drawn from the amplification of reference gene primers. Generated by immunoSEQ multiplex PCR, the TCRdb table keeps only in-frame clones and is missing some. V, J and clone size were drawn from that table, and D and trimming were deduced from the DNA. The sample holds about 150,000 clones; approximately 88% are singletons and the top ten take more than 2%. The receptor comes from a man between 65 and 80 years old with acute or convalescent COVID-19. What was sequenced was peripheral blood. The V gene is TRBV20-1, the J gene TRBJ2-1; perhaps TRBD2 as D (5 bases). The CDR3 DNA reads as TGCAGTGCTGGTAGGACTAATGAGCAGTTCTTC. Residues: CSAGRTNEQFF.